A selection of T cell receptor beta chains follows, all from one sample in a study of blood T cells in healthy people across ages. One entry per CDR3 protein results from TCRdb running MiXCR on the 5' RACE reads. The table includes just over 800,000 distinct CDR3 sequences, around two thirds detected once. The source material was blood. The receptors shown here come from a man under 40 in good health. Both conserved end residues are trimmed from each CDR3.

TRBJ2-1 | TRBV2 | ASTAAGGYNEQF
TRBJ1-4 | TRBV7-8 | ASSLSTRGGEKLF
TRBJ2-1 | TRBV3-1 | ASSLPRLAGGHNEQF
TRBJ2-3 | TRBV24-1 | ATRGLEGSTDTQY
TRBJ2-7 | TRBV20-1 | SARAFSGGGLSSYEQY
TRBJ2-7 | TRBV20-1 | SASRWGSSYEQY
TRBJ1-5 | TRBV7-2 | ASSSQGGNNQPQH
TRBJ2-1 | TRBV7-2 | ASSLDWESYNEQF
TRBJ2-1 | TRBV7-9 | ASSSLGTSVPNEQF
TRBJ2-4 | TRBV7-6 | ASSPVVSGGNIQY
TRBJ2-1 | TRBV29-1 | SVEQPGLVGYNEQF
TRBJ1-5 | TRBV4-3 | ASSQDVAGGPQH
TRBJ2-1 | TRBV7-2 | VSSLYLAGGNEQF
TRBJ2-3 | TRBV27 | ASRNMYSSTDTQY
TRBJ2-1 | TRBV7-9 | ASSPGLYTYNEQF
NA | TRBV11-2 | ASTLGLAGTYEQY
TRBJ1-1 | TRBV10-3 | AISDPAAMNTEAF
TRBJ2-7 | TRBV5-1 | ASSSSATGSYEQY
TRBJ2-5 | TRBV5-1 | ASSKGRAQETQY
TRBJ1-6 | TRBV4-2 | ASSQDLAVENSPLH
TRBJ2-7 | TRBV20-1 | SARGQQSAYEQY
NA | TRBV29-1 | SVAGTQNYEQY
TRBJ2-7 | TRBV28 | ASSFPLQGYEQY
TRBJ2-1 | TRBV20-1 | SGPGPSYNEQF
TRBJ2-1 | TRBV7-3 | ASSLSGAGVYNEQF
NA | TRBV28 | ASSLALTYEQY
TRBJ1-1 | TRBV28 | ASNPGLPVTEAF
TRBJ2-5 | TRBV15 | ATSRRTGIETQY